Listed below are T cell receptor beta chains from one sample, sequenced in a study of T-cell reconstitution after alpha-beta-depleted transplantation in children. TCRdb re-called the PCR reads with MiXCR, one entry per CDR3 protein. The sample records about 72,000 distinct CDR3 sequences, approximately 7.3% being singletons. This material consisted of PBMCs from the stem cell graft donor, taken from the stem cell graft. Every receptor here comes from a human donor who donated a stem cell graft to a child with acute lymphoblastic leukemia. The CDR3 runs from the conserved cysteine through the conserved F or W. The order of the fields is CDR3 DNA, CDR3 protein, D gene, V gene, clone size, J gene. D genes are given only for firm matches. The size field is filled for only some rows; it gives once, few, many or a size class.

TGTGCCAGCAGCTTAGGCTGGACAGATACGCAGTATTTT	CASSLGWTDTQYF	.	TRBV7-2	many	TRBJ2-3
TGTGCCAGCAGCGAATATGCGGGGGGAAGCACAGATACGCAGTATTTT	CASSEYAGGSTDTQYF	TRBD2	TRBV11-3	.	TRBJ2-3
TGCAGTGTCTCTAGGGACATCCAGAATGAGCAGTTCTTC	CSVSRDIQNEQFF	.	TRBV20-1	many	TRBJ2-1
TGTGCCAGCAGCATGACCGGGACTAGCGCCTACGAGCAGTACTTC	CASSMTGTSAYEQYF	.	TRBV21-1	.	TRBJ2-7
TGCAGCGTAACTAGGGGCAACACCGGGGAGCTGTTTTTT	CSVTRGNTGELFF	.	TRBV29-1	many	TRBJ2-2
TGCAGTGCTAGGGCGGGACAGTGGTACAATGAGCAGTTCTTC	CSARAGQWYNEQFF	.	TRBV20-1	few	TRBJ2-1
TGCGCCAGCAGCTTGGGCTTCCAAGAGACCCAGTACTTC	CASSLGFQETQYF	.	TRBV5-1	many	TRBJ2-5
TGTGCCAGCAGCTTAGGGATCAGCGGGGGAAATTTCAATGAGCAGTTCTTC	CASSLGISGGNFNEQFF	TRBD2	TRBV7-9	few	TRBJ2-1
TGCAGCGTTGGCGGCGGGAGTTCCTACGAGCAGTACTTC	CSVGGGSSYEQYF	TRBD2	TRBV29-1	.	TRBJ2-7
TGCAGCGTTGGCCTAGGGGGAGTTAACACCGGGGAGCTGTTTTTT	CSVGLGGVNTGELFF	.	TRBV29-1	many	TRBJ2-2
TGTGCCAGCAGGCTTGCTCTGATCCGCAAAGAAGTAACTGAAGCTTTCTTT	CASRLALIRKEVTEAFF	.	TRBV5-5	many	TRBJ1-1
TGTGCCAGCAGCCCCGGGACTAGCGGGAGAGGGGCCTCCTACAATGAGCAGTTCTTC	CASSPGTSGRGASYNEQFF	TRBD2	TRBV11-2	.	TRBJ2-1
TGCGCCAGCAGCTTGCTCGTCACAGATACGCAGTATTTT	CASSLLVTDTQYF	.	TRBV5-1	many	TRBJ2-3
TGCGCCAGCAGCCAAGGTGCAGGGATTCTTGAAGCTTTCTTT	CASSQGAGILEAFF	.	TRBV4-3	once	TRBJ1-1
TGTGCCAGCAGTTTAGATGAAGAGACCCAGTACTTC	CASSLDEETQYF	.	TRBV12-3/TRBV12-4	many	TRBJ2-5
TGTGCCAGCAGCTTGTATCCAGGGGCGAGCACAGATACGCAGTATTTT	CASSLYPGASTDTQYF	.	TRBV5-6	many	TRBJ2-3